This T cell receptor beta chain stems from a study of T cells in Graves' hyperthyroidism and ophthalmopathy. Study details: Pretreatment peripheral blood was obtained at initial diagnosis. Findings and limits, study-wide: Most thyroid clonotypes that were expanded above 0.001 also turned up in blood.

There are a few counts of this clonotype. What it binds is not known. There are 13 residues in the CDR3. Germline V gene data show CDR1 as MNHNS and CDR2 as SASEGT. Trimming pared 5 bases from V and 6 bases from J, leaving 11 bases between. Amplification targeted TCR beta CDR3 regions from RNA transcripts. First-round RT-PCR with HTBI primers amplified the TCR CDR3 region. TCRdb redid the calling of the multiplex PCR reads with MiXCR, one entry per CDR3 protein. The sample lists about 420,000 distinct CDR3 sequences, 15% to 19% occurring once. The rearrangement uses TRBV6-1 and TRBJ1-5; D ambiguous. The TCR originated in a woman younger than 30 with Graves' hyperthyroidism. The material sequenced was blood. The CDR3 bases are TGTGCCAGCAGTAACAGTCCCCGTCAGCCCCAGCATTTT. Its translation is CASSNSPRQPQHF.